The source of this T cell receptor (beta chain) is a study of blood T cells in healthy people across ages. The CDR3 length is 13 residues. V was cut by 6 bases and J by 7 bases, with 10 bases left in between. Using a J-beta primer mix together with a sample-barcoded 5' primer, a second PCR was run for about 7 to 12 cycles. Each CDR3 protein gets one entry after TCRdb re-called the 5' RACE reads with MiXCR. The sample shows 800,000 to 1,300,000 distinct CDR3 sequences, less than 25% of them seen only once. These sequences were also reported in another study, on T cells of mothers and their children.

This sequence joins TRBV12-3 or TRBV12-4 and TRBJ1-6; D not certain. Sequenced: blood. The sequence was obtained from a girl aged 2 to 10 in good health. CDR3 sequence reads: CASSAAENSPLHF. The CDR3 DNA sequence: TGTGCCAGCAGCGCCGCGGAGAATTCACCCCTCCACTTT.